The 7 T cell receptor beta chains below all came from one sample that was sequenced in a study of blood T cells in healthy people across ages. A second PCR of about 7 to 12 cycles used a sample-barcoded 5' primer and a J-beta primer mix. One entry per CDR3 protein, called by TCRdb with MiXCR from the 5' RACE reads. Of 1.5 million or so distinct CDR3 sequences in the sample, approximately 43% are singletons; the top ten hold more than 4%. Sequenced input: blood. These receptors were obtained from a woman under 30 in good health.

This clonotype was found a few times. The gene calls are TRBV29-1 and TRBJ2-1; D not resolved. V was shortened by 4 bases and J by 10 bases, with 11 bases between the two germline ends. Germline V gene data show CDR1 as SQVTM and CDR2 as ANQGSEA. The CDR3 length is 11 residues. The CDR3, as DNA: TGCAGCGTTGGGTACGCGGTAGAGCAGTTCTTC. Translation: CSVGYAVEQFF.

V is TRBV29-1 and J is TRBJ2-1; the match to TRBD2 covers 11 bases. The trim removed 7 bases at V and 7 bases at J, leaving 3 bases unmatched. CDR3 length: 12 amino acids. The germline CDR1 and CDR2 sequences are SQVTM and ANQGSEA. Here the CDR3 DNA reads TGCAGCGACGGGACTAGCGGTAATGAGCAGTTCTTC. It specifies CSDGTSGNEQFF.

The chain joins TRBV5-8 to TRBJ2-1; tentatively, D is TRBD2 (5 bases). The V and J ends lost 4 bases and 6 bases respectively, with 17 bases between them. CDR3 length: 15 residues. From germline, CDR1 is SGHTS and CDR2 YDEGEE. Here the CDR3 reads CASSPTRTSSNEQFF. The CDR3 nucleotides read TGTGCCAGCAGCCCCACTAGGACCAGTAGCAATGAGCAGTTCTTC.

The CDR3 is CASSPSLGGEQFF. The CDR3 DNA is TGTGCCAGCTCACCATCTCTAGGGGGTGAGCAGTTCTTC. The chain uses TRBV18 and TRBJ2-1; D may be TRBD1 (6 bases). The CDR3 covers 13 residues. Trimming removed 2 bases from V and 9 bases from J, with 11 bases in between. The germline V gene encodes CDR1 KGHSH and CDR2 LQKENI.

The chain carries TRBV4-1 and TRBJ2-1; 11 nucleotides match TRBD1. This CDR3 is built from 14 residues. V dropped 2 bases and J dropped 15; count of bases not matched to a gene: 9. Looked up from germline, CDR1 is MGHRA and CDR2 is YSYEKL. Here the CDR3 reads CASSQWTGGGKRFF. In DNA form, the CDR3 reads TGCGCCAGCAGCCAATGGACAGGGGGCGGAAAACGGTTCTTC.

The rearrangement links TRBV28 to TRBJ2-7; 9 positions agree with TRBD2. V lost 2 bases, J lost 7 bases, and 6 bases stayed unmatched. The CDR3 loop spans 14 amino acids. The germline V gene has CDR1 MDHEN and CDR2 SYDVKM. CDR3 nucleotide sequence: TGTGCCAGCAGTTTACGGCTAGCGGGAAAGGAGCAGTACTTC. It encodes CASSLRLAGKEQYF.

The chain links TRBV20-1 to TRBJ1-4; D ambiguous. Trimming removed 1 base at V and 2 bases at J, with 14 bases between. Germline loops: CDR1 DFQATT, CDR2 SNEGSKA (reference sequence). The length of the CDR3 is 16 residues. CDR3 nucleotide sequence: TGCAGTGCTAGAGCGGTGAGGTCCCGGACTAATGAAAAACTGTTTTTT. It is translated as CSARAVRSRTNEKLFF.